This T cell receptor (beta chain) was documented in a study of cytomegalovirus exposure and HLA in healthy donors. Points from the study as a whole: It was in a later analysis that TCR association rates were seen to vary by HLA locus, highest for DRB1 and lowest for HLA-C. Researchers catalogued approximately 170 TCR beta chains as cytomegalovirus-associated.

PCR primers comprised 60 Vbeta and 13 Jbeta primers. The data were produced by immunoSEQ multiplex PCR, yet TCRdb's version contains in-frame clones alone and is incomplete. The sample contains 150,000 to 200,000 clones, over 65% of which appear only once. A word on this clone: Its antigen is still unknown.

V shed 3 bases, J shed 7 bases, and the junction held 3 bases outside the gene matches. CDR3 length: 14 amino acids. Per germline, CDR1 KGHSH and CDR2 LQKENI. Sequenced: PBMCs. This TCR was recovered from a man younger than 35 in good health and CMV-seronegative. The rearrangement links TRBV18 to TRBJ1-6, with 7 nucleotides matching TRBD1. DNA for the CDR3: TGTGCCAGCTCACCGACAGGGTCCAATTCACCCCTCCACTTT. It codes for CASSPTGSNSPLHF.